The entry that follows covers one T cell receptor beta chain sequence. Its matching antigen is unknown. Profiling relied on immunoSEQ multiplex PCR, and the TCRdb table lists in-frame clones only, not all of them. This sample has more than 70,000 clones, with more than 70% found just once. The entry originates in a study of lymphopenia after photon versus proton radiotherapy. Overall study findings and caveats: After the lymphocyte nadir, photon-treated repertoires showed oligoclonal expansion, especially of CD8+ Temra cells. Post-nadir TCR diversity decline inversely tracked overall survival among those who died. Proton therapy kept repertoires fairly stable, unlike photons, which gained effector/memory cells.

Trimming at V came to 10 bases and at J to 3 bases, leaving 8 bases not matched to a gene. In germline, CDR1 is SGHRS, CDR2 YFSETQ. CDR3 length: 13 residues. This sequence was found in a man aged 60 to 69 with pancreatic cancer. The chain joins TRBV5-1 to TRBJ1-1; TRBD1 matches 8 bases. The sequencing here drew on peripheral blood, taken from a patient treated with proton-based radiotherapy. DNA for the CDR3: TGCGCCGGATCAGACAGGGGTTACACTGAAGCTTTCTTT. The encoded protein is CAGSDRGYTEAFF.